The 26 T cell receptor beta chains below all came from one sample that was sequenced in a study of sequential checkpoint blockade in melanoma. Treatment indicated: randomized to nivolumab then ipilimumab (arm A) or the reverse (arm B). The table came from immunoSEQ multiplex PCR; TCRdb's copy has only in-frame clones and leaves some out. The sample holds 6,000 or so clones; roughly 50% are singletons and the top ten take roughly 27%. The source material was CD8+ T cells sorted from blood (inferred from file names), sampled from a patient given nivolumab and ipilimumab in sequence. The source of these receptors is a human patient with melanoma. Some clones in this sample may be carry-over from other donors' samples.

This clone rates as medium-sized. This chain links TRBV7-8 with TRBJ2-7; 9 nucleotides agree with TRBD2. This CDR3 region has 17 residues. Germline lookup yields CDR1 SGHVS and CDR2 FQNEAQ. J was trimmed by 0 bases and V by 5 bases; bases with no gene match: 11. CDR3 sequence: CASSKWPSGESSYEQYF. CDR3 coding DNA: TGTGCCAGCAGCAAATGGCCTAGCGGGGAAAGCTCCTACGAGCAGTACTTC.

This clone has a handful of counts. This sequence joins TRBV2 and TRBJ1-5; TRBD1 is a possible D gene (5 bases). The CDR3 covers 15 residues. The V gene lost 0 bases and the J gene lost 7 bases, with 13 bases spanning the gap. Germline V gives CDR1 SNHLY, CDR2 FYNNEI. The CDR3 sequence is CASSEALGASQPQHF. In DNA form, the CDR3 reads TGTGCCAGCAGTGAAGCGCTAGGGGCGAGCCAGCCCCAGCATTTT.

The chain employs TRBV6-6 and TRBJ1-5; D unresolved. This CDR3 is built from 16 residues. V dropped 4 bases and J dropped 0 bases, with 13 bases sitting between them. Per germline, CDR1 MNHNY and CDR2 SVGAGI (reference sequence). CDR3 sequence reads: CASSWQDTYSNQPQHF. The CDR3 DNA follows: TGTGCCAGCAGTTGGCAGGATACCTATAGCAATCAGCCCCAGCATTTT.

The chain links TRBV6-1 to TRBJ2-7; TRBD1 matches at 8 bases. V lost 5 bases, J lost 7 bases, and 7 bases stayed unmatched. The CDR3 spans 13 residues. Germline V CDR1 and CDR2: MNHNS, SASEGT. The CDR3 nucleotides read TGTGCCAGCAGTAAGACAGGGGCTGGGGAGCAGTACTTC. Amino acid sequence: CASSKTGAGEQYF.

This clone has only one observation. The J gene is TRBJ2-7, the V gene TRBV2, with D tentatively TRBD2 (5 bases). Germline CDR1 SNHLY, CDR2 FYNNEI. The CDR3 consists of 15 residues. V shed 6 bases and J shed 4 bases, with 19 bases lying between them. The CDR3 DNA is TGTGCCAGCAGCCCCGACGGGCAGCGGTTGTACGAGCAGTACTTC. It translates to CASSPDGQRLYEQYF.

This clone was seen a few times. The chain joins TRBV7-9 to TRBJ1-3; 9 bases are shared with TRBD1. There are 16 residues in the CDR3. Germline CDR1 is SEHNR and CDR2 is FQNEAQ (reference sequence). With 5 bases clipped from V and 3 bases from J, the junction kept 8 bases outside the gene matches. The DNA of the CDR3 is TGTGCCAGCAGCGCACTTACAGGGGGCTATGGAAACACCATATATTTT. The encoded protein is CASSALTGGYGNTIYF.

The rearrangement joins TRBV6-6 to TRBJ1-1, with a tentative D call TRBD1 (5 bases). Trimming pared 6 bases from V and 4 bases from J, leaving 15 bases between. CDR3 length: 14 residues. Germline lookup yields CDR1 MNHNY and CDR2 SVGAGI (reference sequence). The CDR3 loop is CASRKRGVVTEAFF. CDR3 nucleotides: TGTGCCAGCAGGAAACGGGGGGTTGTCACTGAAGCTTTCTTT.

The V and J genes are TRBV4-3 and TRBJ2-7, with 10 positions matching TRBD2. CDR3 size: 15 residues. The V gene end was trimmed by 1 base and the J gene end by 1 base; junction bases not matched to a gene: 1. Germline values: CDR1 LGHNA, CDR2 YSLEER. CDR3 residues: CASSQVAGGSYEQYF. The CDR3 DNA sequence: TGCGCCAGCAGCCAAGTAGCGGGGGGTTCCTACGAGCAGTACTTC.

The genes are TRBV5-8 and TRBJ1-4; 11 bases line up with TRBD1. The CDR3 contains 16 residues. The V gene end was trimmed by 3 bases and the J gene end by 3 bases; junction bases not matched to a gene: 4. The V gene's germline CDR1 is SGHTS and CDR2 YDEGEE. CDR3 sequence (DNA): TGTGCCAGCAGCTGGGGACAGGGGGGGCCTAATGAAAAACTGTTTTTT. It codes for CASSWGQGGPNEKLFF.

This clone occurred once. The CDR3 DNA follows: TGTGCCAGCAGCAAAGAGGAGGGCAGTTATGGCTACACCTTC. Translation gives CASSKEEGSYGYTF. The chain links TRBV21-1 to TRBJ1-2. TRBV21-1 is given as a pseudogene. CDR3 length: 14 residues.

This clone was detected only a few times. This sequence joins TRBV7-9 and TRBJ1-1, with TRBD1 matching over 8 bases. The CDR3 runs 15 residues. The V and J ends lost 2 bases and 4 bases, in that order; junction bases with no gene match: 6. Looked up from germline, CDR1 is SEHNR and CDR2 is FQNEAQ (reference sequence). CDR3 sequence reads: CASSLNPGGGTEAFF. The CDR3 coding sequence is TGTGCCAGCAGCTTAAACCCAGGGGGCGGCACTGAAGCTTTCTTT.

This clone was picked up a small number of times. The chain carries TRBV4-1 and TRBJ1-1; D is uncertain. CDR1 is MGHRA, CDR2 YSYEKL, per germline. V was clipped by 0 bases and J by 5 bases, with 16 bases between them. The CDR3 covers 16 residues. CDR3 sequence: CASSQDVEIPRTEAFF. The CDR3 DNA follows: TGCGCCAGCAGCCAAGATGTCGAGATCCCCAGGACTGAAGCTTTCTTT.

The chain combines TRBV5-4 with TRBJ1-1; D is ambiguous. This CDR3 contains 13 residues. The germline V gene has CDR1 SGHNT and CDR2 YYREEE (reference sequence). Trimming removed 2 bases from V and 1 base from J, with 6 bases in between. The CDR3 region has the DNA TGTGCCAGCAGCTTTACAGAGAACACTGAAGCTTTCTTT. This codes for CASSFTENTEAFF.

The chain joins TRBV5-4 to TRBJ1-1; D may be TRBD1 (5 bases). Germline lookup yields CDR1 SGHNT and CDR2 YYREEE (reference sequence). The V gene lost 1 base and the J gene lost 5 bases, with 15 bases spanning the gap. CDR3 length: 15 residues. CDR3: CASSLLAGGDTEAFF. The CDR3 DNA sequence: TGTGCCAGCAGCTTGTTAGCCGGGGGTGATACTGAAGCTTTCTTT.

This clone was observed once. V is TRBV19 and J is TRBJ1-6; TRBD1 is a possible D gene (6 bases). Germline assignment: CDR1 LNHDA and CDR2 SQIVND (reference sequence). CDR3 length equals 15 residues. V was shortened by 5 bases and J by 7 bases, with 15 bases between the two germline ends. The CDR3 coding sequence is TGTGCCAGTAGTCCCCGCGCAGGGGAAAATTCACCCCTCCACTTT. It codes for CASSPRAGENSPLHF. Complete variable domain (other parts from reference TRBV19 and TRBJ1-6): DGGITQSPKYLFRKEGQNVTLSCEQNLNHDAMYWYRQDPGQGLRLIYYSQIVNDFQKGDIAEGYSVSREKKESFPLTVTSAQKNPTAFYLCASSPRAGENSPLHFGNGTRLTVT.

CDR3 nucleotide sequence: TGTGCCAGCAGCTGGGCCGGGGATGGCTACACCTTC. As protein: CASSWAGDGYTF. The chain recombines TRBV5-8 with TRBJ1-2; no reliable D call. From germline, CDR1 is SGHTS and CDR2 YDEGEE. CDR3 length: 12 amino acids. The V and J ends lost 3 bases and 6 bases respectively, with 9 bases between them.

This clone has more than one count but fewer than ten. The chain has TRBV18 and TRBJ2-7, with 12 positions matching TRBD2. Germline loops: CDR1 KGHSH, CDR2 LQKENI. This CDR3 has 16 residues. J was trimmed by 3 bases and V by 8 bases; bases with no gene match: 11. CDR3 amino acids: CASSYFSTSGGYEQYF. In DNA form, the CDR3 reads TGTGCCAGCAGTTACTTTTCGACTAGCGGGGGCTACGAGCAGTACTTC.

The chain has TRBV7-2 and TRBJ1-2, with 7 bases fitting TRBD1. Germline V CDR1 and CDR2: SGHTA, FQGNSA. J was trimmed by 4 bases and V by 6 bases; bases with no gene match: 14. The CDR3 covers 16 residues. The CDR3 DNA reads TGTGCCAGCAGACCACCAACAGGGGTATCCCTCTATGGCTACACCTTC. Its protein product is CASRPPTGVSLYGYTF. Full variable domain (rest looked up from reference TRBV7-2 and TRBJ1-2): GAGVSQSPSNKVTEKGKDVELRCDPISGHTALYWYRQSLGQGLEFLIYFQGNSAPDKSGLPSDRFSAERTGGSVSTLTIQRTQQEDSAVYLCASRPPTGVSLYGYTFGSGTRLTVV.

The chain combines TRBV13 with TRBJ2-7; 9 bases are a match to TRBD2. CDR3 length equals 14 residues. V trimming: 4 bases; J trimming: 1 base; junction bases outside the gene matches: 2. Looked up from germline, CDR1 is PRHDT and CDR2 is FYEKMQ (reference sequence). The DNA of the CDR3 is TGTGCCAGCAGCTCTAGCGGGGTTTCCTACGAGCAGTACTTC. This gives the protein CASSSSGVSYEQYF.

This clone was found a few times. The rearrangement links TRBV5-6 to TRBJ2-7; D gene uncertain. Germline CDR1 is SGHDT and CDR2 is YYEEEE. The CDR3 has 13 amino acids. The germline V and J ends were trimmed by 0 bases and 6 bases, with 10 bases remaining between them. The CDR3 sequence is CASSLGYGPEQYF. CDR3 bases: TGTGCCAGCAGCTTGGGATATGGGCCCGAGCAGTACTTC.

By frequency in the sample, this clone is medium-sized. The CDR3, as DNA: TGTGCCAGCAGTAACGACAGAGTGAATGAAAAACTGTTTTTT. This translates into CASSNDRVNEKLFF. The chain uses TRBV13 and TRBJ1-4, with D maybe TRBD1 (5 bases). The germline V gene encodes CDR1 PRHDT and CDR2 FYEKMQ (reference sequence). The CDR3 contains 14 residues. Trimming took off 6 bases at V and 5 bases at J, with 13 bases between the two ends.

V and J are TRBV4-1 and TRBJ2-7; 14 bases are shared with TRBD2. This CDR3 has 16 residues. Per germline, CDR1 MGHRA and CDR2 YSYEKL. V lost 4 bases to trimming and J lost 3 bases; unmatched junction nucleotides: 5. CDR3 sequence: CASSRGTSGGYYEQYF. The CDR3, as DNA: TGCGCCAGCAGCCGAGGGACTAGCGGGGGCTACTACGAGCAGTACTTC.

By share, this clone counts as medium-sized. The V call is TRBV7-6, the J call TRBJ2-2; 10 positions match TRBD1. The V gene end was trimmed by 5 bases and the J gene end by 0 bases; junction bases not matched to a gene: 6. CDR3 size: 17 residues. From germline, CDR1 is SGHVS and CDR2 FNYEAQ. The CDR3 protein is CASSNRQGAANTGELFF. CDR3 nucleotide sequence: TGTGCCAGCAGCAACCGACAGGGGGCGGCGAACACCGGGGAGCTGTTTTTT.

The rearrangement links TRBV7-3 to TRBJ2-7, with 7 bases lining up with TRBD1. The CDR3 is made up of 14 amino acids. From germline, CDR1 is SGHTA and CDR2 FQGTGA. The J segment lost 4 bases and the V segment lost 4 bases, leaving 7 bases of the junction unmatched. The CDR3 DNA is TGTGCCAGCAGCTCTTCGGGACAGAGTTACGAGCAGTACTTC. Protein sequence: CASSSSGQSYEQYF.

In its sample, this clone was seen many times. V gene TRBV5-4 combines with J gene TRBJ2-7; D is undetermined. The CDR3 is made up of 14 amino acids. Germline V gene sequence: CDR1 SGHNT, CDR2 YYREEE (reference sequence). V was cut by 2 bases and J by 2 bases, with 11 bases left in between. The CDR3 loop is CASSLAATAYEQYF. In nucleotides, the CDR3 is TGTGCCAGCAGCTTAGCTGCCACAGCCTACGAGCAGTACTTC.

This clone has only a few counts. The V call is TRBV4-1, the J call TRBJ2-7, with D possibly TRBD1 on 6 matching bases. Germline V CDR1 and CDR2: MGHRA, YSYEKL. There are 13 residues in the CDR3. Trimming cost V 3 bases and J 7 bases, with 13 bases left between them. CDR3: CASSQLGAREQYF. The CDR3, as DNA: TGCGCCAGCAGCCAGCTGGGGGCTCGTGAGCAGTACTTC.